These 5 T cell receptor beta chains share one sample of origin, sequenced in a study of tumor-infiltrating lymphocytes in primary liver carcinoma. For blood RNA, unsorted whole blood served as the source, and germline DNA was extracted too. With a constant-region primer, TCR beta cDNA was made from around 530 ng of total RNA. Amplification in three nested multiplex PCR rounds with slightly modified ARM-PCR gave rise to TCR beta libraries. TRBV1-TRBV30 forward and Cbeta reverse primers drove the first two approximately 11-cycle rounds. In TCRdb, the multiplex PCR reads were re-called with MiXCR into one record per CDR3 protein. This table has 250,000 to 350,000 distinct CDR3 sequences, about 50% appearing once. The sample was peripheral blood. These receptors all come from a woman between 25 and 40 years old with primary liver carcinoma and hepatitis B virus infection.

As for this clonotype: A single base separates this from a much larger clone, so it may be a read error. This chain links TRBV12-3 or TRBV12-4 with TRBJ2-3; TRBD1 matches at 7 bases. The V segment lost 7 bases and the J segment 2 bases; nucleotides outside the gene matches: 15. The CDR3 is made up of 17 amino acids. The CDR3, as DNA: TGTGCCAGCACCCCGACGTTCGGGACAGCAAACACAGATACGCAGTATTTT. It codes for CASTPTFGTANTDTQYF.

Details on this clonotype: Mismatch with germline at one junction end may stem from a read error. The chain joins TRBV11-2 to TRBJ2-7; D perhaps matches TRBD1 (6 bases). Germline CDR1 and CDR2: SGHAT and FQNNGV. This CDR3 comprises 13 residues. CDR3 protein: CTSRLGQPYEQYF. For the CDR3, the DNA is TGTACCAGCCGCTTAGGACAGCCCTACGAGCAGTACTTC.

Points on this clonotype: The junction departs from germline at one end; a sequencing error may be responsible. V and J are TRBV12-3 or TRBV12-4 and TRBJ2-2, with no clear D. The CDR3 has 13 residues. The CDR3: CAGSSTSGGELFF. CDR3 DNA sequence: TGTGCCGGCAGTTCTACTTCGGGCGGGGAGCTGTTTTTT.

The chain employs TRBV6-8 and TRBJ1-1; no definite D call. The germline gives CDR1 MNHGY, CDR2 SAAAGT. V lost 5 bases and J 3 bases, leaving 25 bases between the germline ends. The CDR3 is 18 amino acids. The chain's CDR3 is CASSHGCLISSLDTEAFF. The CDR3 region has the DNA TGTGCCAGCAGTCACGGGTGCCTCATATCGAGTTTAGACACTGAAGCTTTCTTT.

The J gene is TRBJ2-7, the V gene TRBV12-3 or TRBV12-4; the D gene is possibly TRBD1 (6 bases). V dropped 6 bases and J dropped 7 bases, with 22 bases sitting between them. The CDR3 loop spans 15 amino acids. The DNA for the CDR3 is TGTGCCAGCAGCAGCATGGACAGAGCGTCGGGAGAGCAGTACTTC. As protein: CASSSMDRASGEQYF.